This T cell receptor beta chain was sequenced in a study of blood T cell repertoires in COVID-19. The assay was immunoSEQ multiplex PCR, and TCRdb's table has in-frame clones only and misses some. The repertoire holds some 14,000 clones, with approximately 90% as singletons. The CDR3 contains 14 residues. Germline CDR1 is SGHRS and CDR2 is YFSETQ. V was cut by 2 bases and J by 2 bases, with 10 bases left in between. The sequenced sample consisted of peripheral blood. The chain has TRBV5-1 and TRBJ2-5; D not resolved. This TCR derives from a human donor in a cohort sampled during active COVID-19. CDR3 nucleotides: TGCGCCAGCAGCTTTATCGGTCTTCAAGAGACCCAGTACTTC. Translation: CASSFIGLQETQYF.